This TCR beta chain was obtained from a study of T-cell reconstitution after alpha-beta-depleted transplantation in children. Molecular barcoding with unique molecular identifiers was used for the TCRbeta library. A single record per CDR3 protein comes from TCRdb applying MiXCR to the PCR reads. Among 95,000 to 150,000 distinct CDR3 sequences, approximately 22% were seen once, and the ten largest hold 10%. Notes on this clonotype: The antigen is undetermined.

Study observations and caveats: When one year had passed after transplant, most T-cell counts and diversity came from newly produced T cells.

V was trimmed by 2 bases and J by 4 bases, leaving 7 bases between them. The CDR3 covers 13 residues. Per germline, CDR1 ENHRY and CDR2 SYGVKD. The sample in question was PBMCs, mostly from graft donor cells, obtained 180 days after TCRalphabeta/CD19-depleted stem cell transplant. The V gene is TRBV10-3, the J gene TRBJ2-3; D gene uncertain. The origin of this receptor is a male patient aged 2-15 years who had a stem cell transplant for chronic granulomatous disease, so the T cells may come from the graft donor. The chain's CDR3 is CAISEGNPDTQYF. As DNA, the CDR3 is TGTGCCATCAGTGAGGGAAACCCAGATACGCAGTATTTT.